This TCR beta chain stems from a study of blood T cells in healthy people across ages. About the research overall: T cells yielded about one barcoded beta molecule per two cells through template switching.

Study-wide results and caveats: Long-lived donors had more naive CD4+ cells and higher diversity than aged donors.

Through a sample-barcoded 5' primer and a J-beta primer mix, a second PCR was run for about 6 to 11 cycles. TCRdb reprocessed the 5' RACE reads with MiXCR, giving one entry per CDR3 protein. Of approximately 800,000 distinct CDR3 sequences listed, 20% to 25% are singletons. About this clonotype itself: Antigen: not known.

V was shortened by 4 bases and J by 5 bases, with 11 bases between the two germline ends. The CDR3 runs 12 residues. The germline V gene encodes CDR1 SQVTM and CDR2 ANQGSEA. This sample was also put to use in a study of T cells of mothers and their children. In that study: For each mother, over 8 million TCR beta CDR3 reads were obtained, and for each child, around 3 million.

J is TRBJ2-5 and V is TRBV29-1; TRBD1 might be the D (5 bases). The TCR originated in a boy younger than 18 in good health. Sequencing input: blood. Written as DNA, the CDR3 is TGCAGCGTTGTAGGGGCAATGGAGACCCAGTACTTC. Its protein product is CSVVGAMETQYF.